This TCR beta chain was observed in a study of T cell clonotyping in hematopoietic cell transplantation. Study outcomes and limitations: After transplant, recipient diversity fell while pathologically expanded clonotypes grew through day 180.

A note on this clone: Its antigen is undetermined.

This CDR3 region has 17 residues. Trimming took off 5 bases at V and 4 bases at J, with 21 bases between the two ends. Germline values: CDR1 PRHDT, CDR2 FYEKMQ (reference sequence). TCRdb keeps only in-frame clones here, not all; method: immunoSEQ multiplex PCR. The data contain more than 65,000 clones, 85% to 95% of them singletons. The gene calls are TRBV13 and TRBJ1-3, with D possibly being TRBD1 (5 bases). The clonotype comes from a middle-aged man in good health. Some clones in this sample may be carry-over from other donors' samples. What was sequenced was peripheral blood mononuclear cells. In DNA, the CDR3 is TGTGCCAGCAGCGTACGGGTGCTAAGGGGTTACGGAAACACCATATATTTT. It encodes CASSVRVLRGYGNTIYF.